The next 15 T cell receptor beta chains were all read from a single sample in a study of T cell repertoires in cytomegalovirus infection. TCRdb recomputed calls from the reads with MiXCR, one row per CDR3 protein. The sample lists approximately 100,000 distinct CDR3 sequences; less than 55% were seen once. Their antigens are not known. The starting material was CD8+ T cells from cultured PBMCs, obtained from culture after CMV antigen stimulation. These receptor sequences come from a human donor in good health (CMV status not recorded). Some clones in this sample may be carry-over from other donors' samples.

There are a few counts of this clonotype. CDR3 sequence (DNA): TGTGCCAGCAGTTTTTTACAGGGGTTGGTCGTGGGAGAAAAACTGTTTTTT. Translating it yields CASSFLQGLVVGEKLFF. V and J are TRBV12-3 or TRBV12-4 and TRBJ1-4; TRBD1 matches at 7 bases. The CDR3 contains 17 residues. J lost 8 bases, V lost 3 bases, and 15 bases had no gene match.

In its sample, this clonotype was seen many times. This chain joins TRBV7-6 and TRBJ1-1; no clear D. Germline V gene sequence: CDR1 SGHVS, CDR2 FNYEAQ. The CDR3 runs 13 residues. Trimming removed 3 bases at V and 1 base at J, with 6 bases between. CDR3 in DNA: TGTGCCAGCAGCTTTGGCCCGAACACTGAAGCTTTCTTT. Its protein product is CASSFGPNTEAFF.

The chain employs TRBV7-8 and TRBJ2-7, with 13 bases aligning to TRBD2. J lost 4 bases, V lost 6 bases, and 6 bases had no gene match. CDR1 is SGHVS and CDR2 is FQNEAQ in the germline V gene. The CDR3 sequence is 15 residues long. The CDR3 DNA reads as TGTGCCAGCAGACCTCCGGGACTAGCGGGATACGAGCAGTACTTC. The encoded protein is CASRPPGLAGYEQYF.

This chain uses TRBV12-3 or TRBV12-4 with TRBJ2-2; D tentatively fits TRBD1 or TRBD2 (6 bases each). Trimming stripped 6 bases from V and 2 bases from J, with 13 bases between. The length of the CDR3 is 15 residues. The CDR3 DNA follows: TGTGCCAGCAGGGCGTGGGGGGCTAACACCGGGGAGCTGTTTTTT. It translates to CASRAWGANTGELFF.

This clonotype has a handful of counts. The rearrangement joins TRBV27 to TRBJ1-1; D is possibly TRBD1 (5 bases). CDR3 length equals 15 residues. Germline values: CDR1 MNHEY, CDR2 SMNVEV (reference sequence). V shed 6 bases and J shed 4 bases, with 18 bases lying between them. CDR3 region: CASREAFGTFTEAFF. CDR3 in DNA: TGTGCCAGCAGAGAAGCTTTTGGGACCTTCACTGAAGCTTTCTTT.

The V and J genes are TRBV24-1 and TRBJ2-1; 7 positions match TRBD1. Germline V gene lookup returns CDR1 KGHDR and CDR2 SFDVKD. The ends lost 4 bases at V and 8 bases at J; junction bases unmatched: 7. This CDR3 spans 14 amino acids. The CDR3 region has the DNA TGTGCCACCAGTGAGGCCGGGACAGAGGATGAGCAGTTCTTC. Translated: CATSEAGTEDEQFF.

This sequence joins TRBV4-1 and TRBJ2-3; 11 bases fit TRBD1. The CDR3 runs 15 residues. Germline CDR1 reads MGHRA; CDR2 reads YSYEKL. The V segment lost 5 bases and the J segment 6 bases; nucleotides outside the gene matches: 7. DNA for the CDR3: TGCGCCAGCAGCGCCCGGGACAGGGGGGCGGATACGCAGTATTTT. Amino acid sequence: CASSARDRGADTQYF.

The chain joins TRBV3-1 to TRBJ2-5; 8 bases agree with TRBD2. The V segment lost 2 bases and the J segment 3 bases; nucleotides outside the gene matches: 8. The CDR3 is 16 amino acids. Germline CDR1 reads LGHDT; CDR2 reads YNNKEL (reference sequence). CDR3 region: CASSQKELAGKETQYF. The CDR3 DNA sequence: TGTGCCAGCAGCCAAAAGGAGTTAGCGGGAAAAGAGACCCAGTACTTC.

The rearrangement joins TRBV5-6 to TRBJ2-4, with unresolved D. The CDR3 runs 15 residues. CDR1 is SGHDT and CDR2 is YYEEEE in the germline V gene. Trimming pared 7 bases from V and 5 bases from J, leaving 19 bases between. In nucleotides, the CDR3 is TGTGCCAGCTCCGGATACCCCCTTCACGAAAACATTCAGTACTTC. Its protein is CASSGYPLHENIQYF.

This clonotype has more than one count but fewer than ten. The chain has TRBV27 and TRBJ2-1; D may be TRBD1 or TRBD2 (5 bases each). Trimming stripped 4 bases from V and 1 base from J, with 11 bases between. The CDR3 contains 15 residues. The germline gives CDR1 MNHEY, CDR2 SMNVEV (reference sequence). CDR3 region: CASSWGFESYNEQFF. Written as DNA, the CDR3 is TGTGCCAGCAGTTGGGGGTTTGAATCCTACAATGAGCAGTTCTTC.

This clonotype was detected only a few times. This chain joins TRBV28 and TRBJ2-7; 7 bases fit TRBD2. Trimming at V came to 2 bases and at J to 4 bases, leaving 2 bases not matched to a gene. This CDR3 is built from 13 residues. Germline V gives CDR1 MDHEN, CDR2 SYDVKM. The CDR3 protein is CASSLPGGYEQYF. The CDR3 DNA sequence: TGTGCCAGCAGTTTACCGGGGGGATACGAGCAGTACTTC.

The chain couples TRBV7-9 to TRBJ1-4; possible D gene TRBD1, 6 bases. Trimming cost V 1 base and J 8 bases, with 17 bases left between them. The CDR3 length is 16 residues. CDR1 and CDR2 (germline): SEHNR, FQNEAQ (reference sequence). CDR3 residues: CASSLGWAGEEEKLFF. CDR3 DNA sequence: TGTGCCAGCAGCTTAGGTTGGGCAGGGGAAGAGGAAAAACTGTTTTTT. The full variable domain, completed using reference TRBV7-9 and TRBJ1-4, is DTGVSQNPRHKITKRGQNVTFRCDPISEHNRLYWYRQTLGQGPEFLTYFQNEAQLEKSRLLSDRFSAERPKGSFSTLEIQRTEQGDSAMYLCASSLGWAGEEEKLFFGSGTQLSVL.

The chain couples TRBV5-6 to TRBJ2-3, with TRBD2 matching 7 bases. The length of the CDR3 is 17 residues. The V and J ends lost 4 bases and 1 base, in that order; junction bases with no gene match: 12. Germline V gene lookup returns CDR1 SGHDT and CDR2 YYEEEE. DNA for the CDR3: TGTGCCAGCAGCGGGATCTCACAGCGGGGAGGCACAGATACGCAGTATTTT. Amino acid sequence: CASSGISQRGGTDTQYF.

The chain has TRBV27 and TRBJ2-5; the D is unclear. In germline, CDR1 is MNHEY, CDR2 SMNVEV (reference sequence). The CDR3 has 13 amino acids. Trimming left V 2 bases short and J 3 bases short, with 7 bases between. The CDR3 loop is CASSLAEEETQYF. The DNA for the CDR3 is TGTGCCAGCAGTTTAGCAGAGGAAGAGACCCAGTACTTC.

The chain joins TRBV2 to TRBJ2-1; no clear D gene. CDR3 length equals 10 residues. V dropped 4 bases and J dropped 14 bases, with 9 bases sitting between them. Germline CDR1 and CDR2: SNHLY and FYNNEI. The chain's CDR3 is CASSGYREFF. CDR3 nucleotide sequence: TGTGCCAGCAGTGGGTACCGGGAGTTCTTC.